Listed here is a single T cell receptor beta chain. V was cut by 2 bases and J by 8 bases, with 12 bases left in between. Per germline, CDR1 SGHAT and CDR2 FQDESV (reference sequence). The CDR3 is made up of 13 amino acids. These data come from a study of T cell changes during pregnancy in multiple sclerosis. The data were produced by immunoSEQ multiplex PCR, yet TCRdb's version contains in-frame clones alone and is incomplete. The sample shows about 76,000 clones, roughly 93% of them seen only once. The sequencing here drew on peripheral blood, taken in the second trimester of pregnancy. The TCR originated in a female donor with multiple sclerosis, enrolled in a pregnancy study. The rearrangement uses TRBV11-1 and TRBJ1-2; tentative D call: TRBD1 (6 bases). The CDR3 spells CASSLTGWDGYTF. The CDR3 DNA reads TGTGCCAGCAGCTTAACAGGGTGGGACGGCTACACCTTC.